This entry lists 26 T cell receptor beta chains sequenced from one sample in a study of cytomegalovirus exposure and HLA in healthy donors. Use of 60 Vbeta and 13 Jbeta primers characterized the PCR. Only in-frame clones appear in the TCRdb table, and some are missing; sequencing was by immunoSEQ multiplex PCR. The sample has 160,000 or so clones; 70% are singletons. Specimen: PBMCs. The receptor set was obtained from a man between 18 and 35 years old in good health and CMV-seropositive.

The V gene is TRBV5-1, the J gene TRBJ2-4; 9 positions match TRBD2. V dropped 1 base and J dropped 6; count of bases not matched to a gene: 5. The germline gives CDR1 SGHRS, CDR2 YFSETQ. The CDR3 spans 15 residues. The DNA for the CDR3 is TGCGCCAGCAGCTTGCAGAGCGGGGGGATAAACATTCAGTACTTC. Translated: CASSLQSGGINIQYF.

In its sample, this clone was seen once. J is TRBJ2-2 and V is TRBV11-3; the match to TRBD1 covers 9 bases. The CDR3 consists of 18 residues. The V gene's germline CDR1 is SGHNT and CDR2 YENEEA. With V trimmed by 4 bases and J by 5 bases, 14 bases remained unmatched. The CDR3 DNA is TGTGCCAGCAGCTCGGGACAGGGACCAAGGGGCGCTACCGGGGAGCTGTTTTTT. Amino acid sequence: CASSSGQGPRGATGELFF.

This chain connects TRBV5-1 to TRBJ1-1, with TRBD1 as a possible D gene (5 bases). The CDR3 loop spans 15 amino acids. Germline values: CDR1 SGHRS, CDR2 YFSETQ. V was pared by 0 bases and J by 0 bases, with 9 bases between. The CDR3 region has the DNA TGCGCCAGCAGCTTGGGGACGGACATGAACACTGAAGCTTTCTTT. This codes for CASSLGTDMNTEAFF.

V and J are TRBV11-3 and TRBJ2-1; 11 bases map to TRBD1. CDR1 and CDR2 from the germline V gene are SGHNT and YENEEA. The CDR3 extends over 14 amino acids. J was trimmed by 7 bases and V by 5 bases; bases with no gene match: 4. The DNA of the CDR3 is TGTGCCAGCAGCGGCCGGGACAGGGGGAATGAGCAGTTCTTC. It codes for CASSGRDRGNEQFF.

CDR3 nucleotide sequence: TGCGCCAGCAGTGAGGACAGGGTTGACAATCAGCCCCAGCATTTT. Amino acid sequence: CASSEDRVDNQPQHF. This sequence joins TRBV10-1 and TRBJ1-5, with 7 bases aligning to TRBD1. The J segment lost 3 bases and the V segment lost 2 bases, leaving 4 bases of the junction unmatched. Germline V lookup: CDR1 WNHNN, CDR2 SYGVQD (reference sequence). This CDR3 region has 15 residues.

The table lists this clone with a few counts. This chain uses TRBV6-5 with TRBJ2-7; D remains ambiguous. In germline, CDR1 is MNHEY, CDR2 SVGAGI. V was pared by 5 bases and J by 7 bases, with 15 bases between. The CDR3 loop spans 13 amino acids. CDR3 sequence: CASSTSPIGEQYV. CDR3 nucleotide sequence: TGTGCCAGCAGTACCAGCCCCATTGGGGAGCAGTACGTC.

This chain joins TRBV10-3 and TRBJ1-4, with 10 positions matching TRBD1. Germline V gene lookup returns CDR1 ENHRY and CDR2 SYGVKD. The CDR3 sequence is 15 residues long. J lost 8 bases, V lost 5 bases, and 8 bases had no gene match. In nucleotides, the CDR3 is TGTGCCATCAGTCCCGGGGACAGGGGCAACGAAAAACTGTTTTTT. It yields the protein CAISPGDRGNEKLFF.

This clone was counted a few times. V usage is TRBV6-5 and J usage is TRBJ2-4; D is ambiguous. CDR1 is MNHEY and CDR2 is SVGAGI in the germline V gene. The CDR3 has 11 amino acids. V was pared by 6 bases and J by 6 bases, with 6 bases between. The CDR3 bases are TGTGCCAGCAGAGTGGCAAACATTCAGTACTTC. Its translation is CASRVANIQYF.

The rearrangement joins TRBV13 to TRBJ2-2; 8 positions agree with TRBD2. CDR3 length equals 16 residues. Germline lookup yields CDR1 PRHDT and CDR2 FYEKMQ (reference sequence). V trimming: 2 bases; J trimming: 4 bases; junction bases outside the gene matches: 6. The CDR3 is CASSLYPRGGTGELFF. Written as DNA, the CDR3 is TGTGCCAGCAGCTTATACCCACGGGGGGGCACCGGGGAGCTGTTTTTT.

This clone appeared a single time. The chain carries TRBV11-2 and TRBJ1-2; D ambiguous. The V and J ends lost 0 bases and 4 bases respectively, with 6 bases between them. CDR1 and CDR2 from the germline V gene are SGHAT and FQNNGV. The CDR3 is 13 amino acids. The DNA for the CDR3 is TGTGCCAGCAGCTTAGACGGTGTCTATGGCTACACCTTC. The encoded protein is CASSLDGVYGYTF.

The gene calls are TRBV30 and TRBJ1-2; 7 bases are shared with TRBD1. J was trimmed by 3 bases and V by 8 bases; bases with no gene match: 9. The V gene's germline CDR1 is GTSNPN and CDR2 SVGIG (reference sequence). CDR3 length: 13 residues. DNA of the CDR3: TGTGCCGGGGACGGCAGGGGGGACTATGGCTACACCTTC. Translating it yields CAGDGRGDYGYTF.

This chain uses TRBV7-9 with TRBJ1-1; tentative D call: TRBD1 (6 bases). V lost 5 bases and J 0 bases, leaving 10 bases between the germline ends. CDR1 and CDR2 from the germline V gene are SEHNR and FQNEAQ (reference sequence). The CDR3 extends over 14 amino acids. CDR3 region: CASSRPGVNTEAFF. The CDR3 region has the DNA TGTGCCAGCAGCCGTCCAGGGGTGAACACTGAAGCTTTCTTT.

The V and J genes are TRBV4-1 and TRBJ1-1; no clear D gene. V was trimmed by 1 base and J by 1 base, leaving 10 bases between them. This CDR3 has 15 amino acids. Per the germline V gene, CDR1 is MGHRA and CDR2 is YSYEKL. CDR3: CASSQGQTRNTEAFF. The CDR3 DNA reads TGCGCCAGCAGCCAAGGTCAGACACGGAACACTGAAGCTTTCTTT.

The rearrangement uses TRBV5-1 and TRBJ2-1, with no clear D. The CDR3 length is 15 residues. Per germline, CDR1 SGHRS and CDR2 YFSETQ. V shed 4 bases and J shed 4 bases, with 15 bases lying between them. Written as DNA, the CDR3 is TGCGCCAGCAGCGCAGACTCAGAACCATACAATGAGCAGTTCTTC. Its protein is CASSADSEPYNEQFF.

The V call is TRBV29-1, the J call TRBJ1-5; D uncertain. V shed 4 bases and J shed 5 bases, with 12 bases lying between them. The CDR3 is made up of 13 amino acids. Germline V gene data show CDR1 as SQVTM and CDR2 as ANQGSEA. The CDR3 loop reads CSVAGTPDQPQHF. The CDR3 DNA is TGCAGCGTTGCCGGTACCCCTGATCAGCCCCAGCATTTT. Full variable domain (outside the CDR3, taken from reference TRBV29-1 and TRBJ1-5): SAVISQKPSRDICQRGTSLTIQCQVDSQVTMMFWYRQQPGQSLTLIATANQGSEATYESGFVIDKFPISRPNLTFSTLTVSNMSPEDSSIYLCSVAGTPDQPQHFGDGTRLSIL.

CDR3 sequence: CASSRGLAWTDTQYF. CDR3 DNA: TGTGCCAGCAGTCGAGGACTAGCCTGGACAGATACGCAGTATTTT. J is TRBJ2-3 and V is TRBV27; 8 positions match TRBD2. In germline, CDR1 is MNHEY, CDR2 SMNVEV (reference sequence). CDR3 size: 15 residues. V was pared by 5 bases and J by 3 bases, with 7 bases of the junction left unmatched.

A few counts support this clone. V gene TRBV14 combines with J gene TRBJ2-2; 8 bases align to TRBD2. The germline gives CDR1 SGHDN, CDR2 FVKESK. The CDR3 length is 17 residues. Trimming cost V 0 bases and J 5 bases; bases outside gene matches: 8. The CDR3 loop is CASSQELAGGPTGELFF. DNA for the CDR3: TGTGCCAGCAGCCAAGAGCTCGCGGGGGGCCCGACCGGGGAGCTGTTTTTT. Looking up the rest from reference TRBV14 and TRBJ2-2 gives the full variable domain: EAGVTQFPSHSVIEKGQTVTLRCDPISGHDNLYWYRRVMGKEIKFLLHFVKESKQDESGMPNNRFLAERTGGTYSTLKVQPAELEDSGVYFCASSQELAGGPTGELFFGEGSRLTVL.

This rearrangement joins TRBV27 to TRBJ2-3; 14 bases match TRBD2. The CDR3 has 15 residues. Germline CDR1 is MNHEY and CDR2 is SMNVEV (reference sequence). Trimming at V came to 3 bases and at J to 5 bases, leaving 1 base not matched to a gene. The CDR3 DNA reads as TGTGCCAGCAGTTTGACTAGCGGGAGGGTAGATACGCAGTATTTT. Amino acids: CASSLTSGRVDTQYF.

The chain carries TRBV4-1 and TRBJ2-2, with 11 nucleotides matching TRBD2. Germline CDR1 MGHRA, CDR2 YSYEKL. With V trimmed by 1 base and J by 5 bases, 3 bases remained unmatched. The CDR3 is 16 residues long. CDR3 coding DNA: TGCGCCAGCAGCCAAGTAGCGGGAGGGCCTACCGGGGAGCTGTTTTTT. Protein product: CASSQVAGGPTGELFF.

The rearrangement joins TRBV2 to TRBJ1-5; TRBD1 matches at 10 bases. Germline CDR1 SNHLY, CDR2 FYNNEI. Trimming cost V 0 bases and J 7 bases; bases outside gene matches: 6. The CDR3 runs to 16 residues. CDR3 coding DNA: TGTGCCAGCAGTGAAGCGCTTAGGGACAGGGGACAGCCCCAGCATTTT. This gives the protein CASSEALRDRGQPQHF.

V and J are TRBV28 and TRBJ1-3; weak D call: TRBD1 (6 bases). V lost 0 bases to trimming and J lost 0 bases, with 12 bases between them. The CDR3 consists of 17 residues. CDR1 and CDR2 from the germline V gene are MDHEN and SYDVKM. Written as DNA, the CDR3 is TGTGCCAGCAGTTTATGGTCAGGGGACGACTCTGGAAACACCATATATTTT. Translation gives CASSLWSGDDSGNTIYF. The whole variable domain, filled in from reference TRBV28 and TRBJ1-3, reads DVKVTQSSRYLVKRTGEKVFLECVQDMDHENMFWYRQDPGLGLRLIYFSYDVKMKEKGDIPEGYSVSREKKERFSLILESASTNQTSMYLCASSLWSGDDSGNTIYFGEGSWLTVV.

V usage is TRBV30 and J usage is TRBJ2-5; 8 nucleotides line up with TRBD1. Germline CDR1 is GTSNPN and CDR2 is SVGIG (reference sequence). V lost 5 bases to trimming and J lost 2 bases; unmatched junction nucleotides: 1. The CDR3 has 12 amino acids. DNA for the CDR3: TGTGCCTGGGGACAGGGTCAAGAGACCCAGTACTTC. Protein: CAWGQGQETQYF.

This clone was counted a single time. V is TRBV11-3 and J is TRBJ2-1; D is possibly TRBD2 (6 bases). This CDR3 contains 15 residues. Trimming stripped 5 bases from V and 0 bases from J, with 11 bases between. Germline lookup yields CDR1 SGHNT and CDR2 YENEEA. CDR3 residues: CASSAGLRSYNEQFF. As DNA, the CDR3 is TGTGCCAGCAGCGCGGGACTTCGCTCCTACAATGAGCAGTTCTTC.

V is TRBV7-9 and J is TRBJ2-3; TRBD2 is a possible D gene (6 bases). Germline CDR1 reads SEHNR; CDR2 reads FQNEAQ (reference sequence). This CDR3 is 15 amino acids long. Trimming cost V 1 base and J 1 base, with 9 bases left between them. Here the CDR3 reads CASSLEGLRTDTQYF. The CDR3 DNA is TGTGCCAGCAGCTTAGAGGGACTCCGCACAGATACGCAGTATTTT. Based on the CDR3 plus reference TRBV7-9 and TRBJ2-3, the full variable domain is DTGVSQNPRHKITKRGQNVTFRCDPISEHNRLYWYRQTLGQGPEFLTYFQNEAQLEKSRLLSDRFSAERPKGSFSTLEIQRTEQGDSAMYLCASSLEGLRTDTQYFGPGTRLTVL.

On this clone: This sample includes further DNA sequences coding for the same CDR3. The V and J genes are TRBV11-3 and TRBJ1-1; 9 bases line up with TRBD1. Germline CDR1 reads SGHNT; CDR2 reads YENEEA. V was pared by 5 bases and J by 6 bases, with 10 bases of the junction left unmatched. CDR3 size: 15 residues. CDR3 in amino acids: CASSPGTGKFAEAFF. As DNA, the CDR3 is TGTGCCAGCAGCCCGGGGACAGGGAAATTCGCTGAAGCTTTCTTT.

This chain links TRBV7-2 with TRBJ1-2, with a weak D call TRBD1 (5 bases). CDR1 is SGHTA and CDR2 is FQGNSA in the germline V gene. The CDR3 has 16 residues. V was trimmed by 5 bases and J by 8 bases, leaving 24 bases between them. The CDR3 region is CASSLHRTPPMGGYTF. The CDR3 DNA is TGTGCCAGCAGCCTCCACCGGACACCCCCTATGGGGGGCTACACCTTC.